Below, one T cell receptor (beta chain) is given with its context. What it binds is not known. The CDR3 loop spans 12 amino acids. The V end lost 4 bases, the J end lost 7 bases, and 8 bases lay between the germline ends. Germline CDR1 SGHDN, CDR2 FVKESK. This entry comes from a study of OX40 agonist ivuxolimab in advanced cancers. Turning to the study itself: Partial responses, seen in three patients, involved one hepatocellular carcinoma and two cutaneous melanomas.

Sequencing was performed with immunoSEQ multiplex PCR; in TCRdb, only in-frame clones are kept and a portion is missing. There are 60,000 to 75,000 clones in the sample; around 92% occur only once, and 13% lies in the top ten. Overall study results and limits: Antigen targets of the expanded peripheral T cells went undetermined.

Patients with autoimmune history or systemic immunosuppression were excluded. The V call is TRBV14, the J call TRBJ1-5; D gene ambiguous. This material consisted of CD4+ or CD8+ T cells sorted from blood, taken in a trial of the OX40 agonist ivuxolimab. The TCR sequence derives from an adult with an advanced solid tumor such as melanoma, head and neck, liver or kidney cancer. Here the CDR3 DNA reads TGTGCCAGCAGCCCCGCTGGGCAGCCCCAGCATTTT. Amino acid sequence: CASSPAGQPQHF.